The sequence of this T cell receptor beta chain was determined in a study of T cell changes during pregnancy in multiple sclerosis. Sequenced by immunoSEQ multiplex PCR; TCRdb stores in-frame clones only, minus some. Counted here are about 85,000 clones, approximately 93% occurring once; the ten biggest clones make up roughly 2.5%. The CDR3 has 16 residues. Trimming cost V 6 bases and J 3 bases; bases outside gene matches: 9. Germline lookup yields CDR1 SEHNR and CDR2 FQNEAQ (reference sequence). Specimen: peripheral blood, collected in the first trimester of pregnancy. The V and J genes are TRBV7-9 and TRBJ2-1; 9 positions agree with TRBD1. The sequence was collected from a female donor with multiple sclerosis, enrolled in a pregnancy study. CDR3 nucleotide sequence: TGTGCCAGCAGTCAAGATCAGGGACAGGGCTACAATGAGCAGTTCTTC. Translating gives CASSQDQGQGYNEQFF.